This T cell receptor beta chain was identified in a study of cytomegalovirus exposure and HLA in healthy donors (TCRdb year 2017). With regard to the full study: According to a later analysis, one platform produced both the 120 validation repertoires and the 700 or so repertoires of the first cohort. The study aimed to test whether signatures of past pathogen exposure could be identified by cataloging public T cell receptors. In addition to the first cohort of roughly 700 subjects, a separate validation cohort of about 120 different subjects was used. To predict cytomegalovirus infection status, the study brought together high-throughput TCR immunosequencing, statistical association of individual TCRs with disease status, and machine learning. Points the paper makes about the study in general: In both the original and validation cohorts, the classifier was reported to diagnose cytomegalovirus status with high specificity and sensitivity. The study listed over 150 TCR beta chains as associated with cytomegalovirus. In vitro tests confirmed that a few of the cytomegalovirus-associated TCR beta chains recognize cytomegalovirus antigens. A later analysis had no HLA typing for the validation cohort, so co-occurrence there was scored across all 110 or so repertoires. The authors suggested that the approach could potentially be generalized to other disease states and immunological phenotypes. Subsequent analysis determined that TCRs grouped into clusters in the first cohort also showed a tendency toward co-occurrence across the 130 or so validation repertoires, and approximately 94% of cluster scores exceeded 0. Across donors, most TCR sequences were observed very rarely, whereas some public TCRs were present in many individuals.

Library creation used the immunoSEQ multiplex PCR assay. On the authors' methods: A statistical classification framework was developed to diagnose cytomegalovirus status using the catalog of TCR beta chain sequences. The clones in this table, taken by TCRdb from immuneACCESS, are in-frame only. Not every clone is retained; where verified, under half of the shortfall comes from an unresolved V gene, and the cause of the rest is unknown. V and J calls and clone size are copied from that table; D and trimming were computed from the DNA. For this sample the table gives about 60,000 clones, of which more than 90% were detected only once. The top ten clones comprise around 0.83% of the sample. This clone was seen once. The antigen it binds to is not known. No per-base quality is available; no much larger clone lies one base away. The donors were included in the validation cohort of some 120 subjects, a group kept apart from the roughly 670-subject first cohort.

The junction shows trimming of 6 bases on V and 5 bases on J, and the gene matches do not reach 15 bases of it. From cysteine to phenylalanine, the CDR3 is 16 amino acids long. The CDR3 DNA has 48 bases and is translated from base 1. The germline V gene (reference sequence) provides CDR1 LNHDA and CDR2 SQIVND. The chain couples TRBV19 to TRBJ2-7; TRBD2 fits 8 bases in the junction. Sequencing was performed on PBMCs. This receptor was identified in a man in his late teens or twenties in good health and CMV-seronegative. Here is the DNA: TGTGCCAGTAGAGGAAGTGCCGGGACTAGAATTGACGAGCAGTACTTC. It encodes CASRGSAGTRIDEQYF.